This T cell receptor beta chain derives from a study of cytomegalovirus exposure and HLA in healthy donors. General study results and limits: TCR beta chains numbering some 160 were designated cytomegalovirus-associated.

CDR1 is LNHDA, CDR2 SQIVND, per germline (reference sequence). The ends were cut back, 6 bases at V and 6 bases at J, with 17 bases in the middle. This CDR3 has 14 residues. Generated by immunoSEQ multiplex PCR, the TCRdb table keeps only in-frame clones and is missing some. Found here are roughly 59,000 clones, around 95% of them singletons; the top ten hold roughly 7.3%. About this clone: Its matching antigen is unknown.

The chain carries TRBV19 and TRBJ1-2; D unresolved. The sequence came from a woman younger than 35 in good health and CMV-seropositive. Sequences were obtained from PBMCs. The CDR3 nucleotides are TGTGCCAGTAGATACCGGGCCCCGGAGGATGGCTACACCTTC. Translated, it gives CASRYRAPEDGYTF. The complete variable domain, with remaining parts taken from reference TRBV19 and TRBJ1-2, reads DGGITQSPKYLFRKEGQNVTLSCEQNLNHDAMYWYRQDPGQGLRLIYYSQIVNDFQKGDIAEGYSVSREKKESFPLTVTSAQKNPTAFYLCASRYRAPEDGYTFGSGTRLTVV.